This entry lists 28 T cell receptor beta chains sequenced from one sample in a study of response to subunit inactivated influenza vaccine. A single record per CDR3 protein comes from TCRdb applying MiXCR to the RT-PCR reads. The data show approximately 500,000 distinct CDR3 sequences, with 12% to 15% seen just once and roughly 11% held by the top ten. Sequences were derived from PBMCs from blood, sampled 11 to 12 days after vaccination. These receptors came from a man aged 45 to 65 who received an inactivated influenza vaccine.

As regards this clonotype: An end of the junction differs from the germline gene, which may be a read error. The CDR3 bases are TGTGCCAGCAGTCCAGCAGGGAGGCTAGCCGGGGAGCTGATTTTT. This codes for CASSPAGRLAGELIF. The chain joins TRBV12-3 or TRBV12-4 to TRBJ2-2; weak D call: TRBD2 (6 bases). The CDR3 has 15 amino acids.

This clonotype has just a few counts. V is TRBV6-1 and J is TRBJ2-7, with 9 bases fitting TRBD2. V lost 3 bases to trimming and J lost 5 bases; unmatched junction nucleotides: 5. Germline assignment: CDR1 MNHNS and CDR2 SASEGT. The CDR3 is 14 residues long. The CDR3 region is CASSDGLASHEQYF. CDR3 DNA sequence: TGTGCCAGCAGTGACGGACTAGCGAGCCACGAGCAGTACTTC.

V usage is TRBV28 and J usage is TRBJ1-6; maybe TRBD1 (6 bases). Germline lookup yields CDR1 MDHEN and CDR2 SYDVKM. CDR3 length equals 18 residues. V was shortened by 3 bases and J by 3 bases, with 18 bases between the two germline ends. CDR3: CASSLIPPGQLYNSPLHF. CDR3 DNA: TGTGCCAGCAGTTTGATTCCCCCTGGACAGCTCTATAATTCACCCCTCCACTTT.

V gene TRBV21-1 combines with J gene TRBJ2-1. TRBV21-1 is recorded as a pseudogene. CDR3 length: 13 residues. The CDR3 DNA is TGTGCCAGCAGCAAACCCCAGGCCAATGAGCAGTTCTTC. Amino acid sequence: CASSKPQANEQFF.

There are a few counts of this clonotype. The V gene is TRBV28, the J gene TRBJ2-7, with 7 bases aligning to TRBD1. The germline CDR1 and CDR2 sequences are MDHEN and SYDVKM. The CDR3 is made up of 16 amino acids. The trim removed 4 bases at V and 3 bases at J, leaving 12 bases unmatched. The CDR3: CASSSPLQGSSYEQYF. In DNA, the CDR3 is TGTGCCAGCAGTTCGCCCCTACAGGGGAGCAGCTACGAGCAGTACTTC.

Ten or more counts support this clonotype. The rearrangement joins TRBV5-6 to TRBJ1-5; tentatively, D is TRBD1 (5 bases). In germline, CDR1 is SGHDT, CDR2 YYEEEE. The V and J ends lost 2 bases and 1 base respectively, with 7 bases between them. This CDR3 comprises 14 residues. The CDR3 DNA sequence: TGTGCCAGCAGCTTCGGGGCAAGCAATCAGCCCCAGCATTTT. Translation: CASSFGASNQPQHF.

The chain carries TRBV5-1 and TRBJ2-5; TRBD1 or TRBD2 may be the D gene (5 bases each). V was clipped by 4 bases and J by 5 bases, with 15 bases between them. The CDR3 extends over 14 amino acids. Germline CDR1 SGHRS, CDR2 YFSETQ. CDR3: CASSPFSREETQYF. The CDR3 bases are TGCGCCAGCAGCCCTTTCAGCAGGGAGGAGACCCAGTACTTC.

In this sample, this clonotype turned up many times. This chain uses TRBV20-1 with TRBJ1-1; no definite D call. Trimming stripped 2 bases from V and 7 bases from J, with 14 bases between. Per the germline V gene, CDR1 is DFQATT and CDR2 is SNEGSKA (reference sequence). The CDR3 totals 13 residues. In nucleotides, the CDR3 is TGCAGTGCTAGATTGCCCCGGACGTATGAAGCTTTCTTT. Protein sequence: CSARLPRTYEAFF.

This clonotype was observed a few times. The V call is TRBV20-1, the J call TRBJ2-6; the D is unclear. CDR1 is DFQATT, CDR2 SNEGSKA, per germline (reference sequence). V was pared by 2 bases and J by 0 bases, with 11 bases between. The CDR3 is 16 amino acids. The CDR3 coding sequence is TGCAGTGCTAGATCTAACTTTTACTCTGGGGCCAACGTCCTGACTTTC. This gives the protein CSARSNFYSGANVLTF.

The chain couples TRBV6-2 or TRBV6-3 to TRBJ2-1; D gene unclear. CDR1 and CDR2 from the germline V gene are MNHEY and SVGEGT. Trimming removed 7 bases from V and 0 bases from J, with 16 bases in between. The CDR3 contains 16 residues. The CDR3 reads CASTPPTVYSYNEQFF. The CDR3 DNA reads TGTGCCAGCACCCCTCCGACGGTTTACTCCTACAATGAGCAGTTCTTC.

The chain carries TRBV5-1 and TRBJ2-3; D is unresolved. This CDR3 has 13 residues. Trimming shortened V by 2 bases and J by 6 bases, and 10 bases separated the two germline ends. Germline V CDR1 and CDR2: SGHRS, YFSETQ. CDR3 loop: CASSFPQVDTQYF. CDR3 nucleotides: TGCGCCAGCAGCTTCCCTCAGGTGGATACGCAGTATTTT.

V is TRBV30 and J is TRBJ2-2; TRBD1 or TRBD2 may be the D gene (5 bases each). The V gene lost 1 base and the J gene lost 4 bases, with 10 bases spanning the gap. The V gene's germline CDR1 is GTSNPN and CDR2 SVGIG (reference sequence). The CDR3 sequence is 14 residues long. The CDR3 DNA is TGTGCCTGGAGTGGGGACGGAGGCACCGGGGAGCTGTTTTTT. Its translation: CAWSGDGGTGELFF.

This sequence joins TRBV4-2 and TRBJ2-7; possibly TRBD1 for D (5 bases). The V end lost 6 bases, the J end lost 2 bases, and 14 bases lay between the germline ends. This CDR3 contains 14 residues. Per germline, CDR1 LGHNA and CDR2 YNFKEQ. The CDR3 DNA follows: TGTGCCAGCAGTTTAAACCAGGGAACCTACGAGCAGTACTTC. This codes for CASSLNQGTYEQYF.

This clonotype was found a few times. The chain uses TRBV6-1 and TRBJ2-7; 8 bases are shared with TRBD2. The CDR3 has 13 residues. With V trimmed by 7 bases and J by 6 bases, 8 bases remained unmatched. CDR1 is MNHNS, CDR2 SASEGT, per germline. The CDR3, as DNA: TGTGCCAGCAAATCCAGCGGGAGATTCGAGCAGTACTTC. Amino acids: CASKSSGRFEQYF.

This clonotype occurred a few times. The V gene is TRBV4-1, the J gene TRBJ2-7; 8 bases fit TRBD1. CDR1 MGHRA and CDR2 YSYEKL come from the germline V gene. The CDR3 runs 16 residues. V lost 1 base, J lost 3 bases, and 8 bases stayed unmatched. This chain's CDR3 is CASSQVGSGTGYEQYF. Here the CDR3 DNA reads TGCGCCAGCAGCCAAGTGGGATCAGGGACAGGCTACGAGCAGTACTTC.

The chain combines TRBV25-1 with TRBJ2-1; 9 bases map to TRBD2. The ends lost 0 bases at V and 4 bases at J; junction bases unmatched: 7. Germline V gene lookup returns CDR1 MGHDK and CDR2 SYGVNS. This CDR3 spans 17 amino acids. CDR3 in DNA: TGTGCCAGCAGTGAATATAGCGGGAGCGCATCTTACAATGAGCAGTTCTTC. Its translation is CASSEYSGSASYNEQFF.

This chain links TRBV5-6 with TRBJ2-5, with 13 bases aligning to TRBD2. The J call is in doubt because the DNA end fits TRBJ2-1 better. CDR1 is SGHDT and CDR2 is YYEEEE in the germline V gene. The CDR3 length is 15 residues. The CDR3 loop reads CASSLLAGGGETQFF. As DNA, the CDR3 is TGTGCCAGCAGCTTACTAGCGGGGGGGGGAGAGACCCAGTTCTTC.

The chain employs TRBV3-1 and TRBJ2-7, with D unclear. V lost 3 bases to trimming and J lost 3 bases, with 9 bases between them. Germline loops: CDR1 LGHDT, CDR2 YNNKEL (reference sequence). The CDR3 consists of 13 residues. In DNA, the CDR3 is TGTGCCAGCAGCCACTCAGCGAACTACGAGCAGTACTTC. This codes for CASSHSANYEQYF.

This clonotype has only one observation. The genes are TRBV7-2 and TRBJ2-7, with D unresolved. Germline V gene sequence: CDR1 SGHTA, CDR2 FQGNSA. This CDR3 is 13 amino acids long. V gave up 5 bases and J gave up 3 bases, with 11 bases separating them. The DNA for the CDR3 is TGTGCCAGCAGCGACCACAGCGTCTACGAGCAGTACTTC. It encodes CASSDHSVYEQYF.

The rearrangement links TRBV20-1 to TRBJ1-1; 8 nucleotides line up with TRBD1. Germline V lookup: CDR1 DFQATT, CDR2 SNEGSKA (reference sequence). With 3 bases clipped from V and 5 bases from J, the junction kept 8 bases outside the gene matches. There are 14 residues in the CDR3. In nucleotides, the CDR3 is TGCAGTGCTAGCCGCACAGGGGGAGGTACTGAAGCTTTCTTT. Translating it yields CSASRTGGGTEAFF.

Only a few counts were recorded for this clonotype. The rearrangement joins TRBV3-1 to TRBJ2-2; 8 nucleotides match TRBD2. Germline V lookup: CDR1 LGHDT, CDR2 YNNKEL (reference sequence). J was trimmed by 6 bases and V by 4 bases; bases with no gene match: 4. The CDR3 length is 14 residues. CDR3 sequence reads: CASSLHSGAGELFF. In DNA form, the CDR3 reads TGTGCCAGCAGCCTACATAGCGGGGCCGGGGAGCTGTTTTTT.

The chain uses TRBV15 and TRBJ2-7; no firm D call. The CDR3 is 11 residues long. The ends were cut back, 1 base at V and 6 bases at J, with 4 bases in the middle. The germline CDR1 and CDR2 sequences are LNHNV and YYDKDF (reference sequence). Written as DNA, the CDR3 is TGTGCCACCAGCAGAGCCGCCGAGCAGTACTTC. Translating gives CATSRAAEQYF. Drawing the rest from reference TRBV15 and TRBJ2-7, the complete variable domain is DAMVIQNPRYQVTQFGKPVTLSCSQTLNHNVMYWYQQKSSQAPKLLFHYYDKDFNNEADTPDNFQSRRPNTSFCFLDIRSPGLGDTAMYLCATSRAAEQYFGPGTRLTVT.

The gene calls are TRBV7-9 and TRBJ2-7; 7 bases are a match to TRBD1. The germline V gene has CDR1 SEHNR and CDR2 FQNEAQ (reference sequence). V lost 5 bases and J lost 5; bases outside the gene matches: 3. The CDR3 is 12 residues long. The CDR3 nucleotides are TGTGCCAGCAGCCCTGGGACAGACGAGCAGTACTTC. This sequence encodes CASSPGTDEQYF.

This clonotype was counted many times. The chain carries TRBV10-3 and TRBJ2-1; 10 nucleotides align to TRBD2. CDR1 ENHRY and CDR2 SYGVKD come from the germline V gene. The CDR3 consists of 16 residues. The J segment lost 3 bases and the V segment lost 3 bases, leaving 5 bases of the junction unmatched. As DNA, the CDR3 is TGTGCCATCAGTGAACCTAGCGGGGGCCACTACAATGAGCAGTTCTTC. It translates to CAISEPSGGHYNEQFF.

This clonotype was seen more than once but under ten times. The chain is built from TRBV20-1 and TRBJ2-1, with 9 bases matching TRBD2. J was trimmed by 8 bases and V by 6 bases; bases with no gene match: 14. The CDR3 runs to 15 residues. CDR1 and CDR2 (germline): DFQATT, SNEGSKA (reference sequence). CDR3 sequence: CSAYSRGGARDEQFF. As DNA, the CDR3 is TGCAGTGCATATTCGCGGGGGGGGGCCAGGGATGAGCAGTTCTTC.

The chain recombines TRBV6-1 with TRBJ2-7; 8 bases map to TRBD1. Germline V gene lookup returns CDR1 MNHNS and CDR2 SASEGT. J was trimmed by 5 bases and V by 6 bases; bases with no gene match: 12. This CDR3 region has 15 residues. The CDR3 DNA follows: TGTGCCAGCAGCCGACTGCCGACAGGGGCGGACGAGCAGTACTTC. Protein: CASSRLPTGADEQYF.

In its sample, this clonotype was seen many times. V gene TRBV29-1 combines with J gene TRBJ1-3; D is possibly TRBD1 (6 bases). The CDR3 length is 12 residues. Germline V gives CDR1 SQVTM, CDR2 ANQGSEA. The V end was cut by 3 bases, the J end by 4 bases, with 7 bases between. CDR3 amino acids: CSVDRGGNTIYF. In DNA, the CDR3 is TGCAGCGTTGACAGGGGAGGAAACACCATATATTTT.

V is TRBV6-1 and J is TRBJ2-5; TRBD2 matches 7 bases. Looked up from germline, CDR1 is MNHNS and CDR2 is SASEGT. CDR3 length: 14 residues. Trimming cost V 6 bases and J 5 bases; bases outside gene matches: 9. As DNA, the CDR3 is TGTGCCAGCAGACGCGGACTAGTGGTTGAGACCCAGTACTTC. Translating gives CASRRGLVVETQYF.